What follows is one T cell receptor (beta chain) and its context. J was trimmed by 8 bases and V by 4 bases; bases with no gene match: 5. The CDR3 sequence is 13 residues long. Germline assignment: CDR1 SGHVS and CDR2 FNYEAQ. The sample is drawn from a study of blood T cell repertoires in COVID-19. The overall study: Donors in the United States, Italy and Spain gave samples during acute or convalescent COVID-19. The analysed material was cDNA or gDNA that came from T cells, B-cell-depleted T cells, or PBMCs.

Sequenced by immunoSEQ multiplex PCR; TCRdb stores in-frame clones only, minus some. The sample has about 270,000 clones; around nine tenths are singletons. The V gene is TRBV7-6, the J gene TRBJ2-1, with TRBD2 identical over 7 bases. The sample was PBMCs or T cells enriched from blood (not recorded which). This sequence originates from a woman aged 55-69 years in a cohort exposed to, infected with or recovered from COVID-19 (not recorded which). The CDR3 protein is CASSSVRGDEQFF. In DNA, the CDR3 is TGTGCCAGCAGCTCCGTCCGGGGGGATGAGCAGTTCTTC.